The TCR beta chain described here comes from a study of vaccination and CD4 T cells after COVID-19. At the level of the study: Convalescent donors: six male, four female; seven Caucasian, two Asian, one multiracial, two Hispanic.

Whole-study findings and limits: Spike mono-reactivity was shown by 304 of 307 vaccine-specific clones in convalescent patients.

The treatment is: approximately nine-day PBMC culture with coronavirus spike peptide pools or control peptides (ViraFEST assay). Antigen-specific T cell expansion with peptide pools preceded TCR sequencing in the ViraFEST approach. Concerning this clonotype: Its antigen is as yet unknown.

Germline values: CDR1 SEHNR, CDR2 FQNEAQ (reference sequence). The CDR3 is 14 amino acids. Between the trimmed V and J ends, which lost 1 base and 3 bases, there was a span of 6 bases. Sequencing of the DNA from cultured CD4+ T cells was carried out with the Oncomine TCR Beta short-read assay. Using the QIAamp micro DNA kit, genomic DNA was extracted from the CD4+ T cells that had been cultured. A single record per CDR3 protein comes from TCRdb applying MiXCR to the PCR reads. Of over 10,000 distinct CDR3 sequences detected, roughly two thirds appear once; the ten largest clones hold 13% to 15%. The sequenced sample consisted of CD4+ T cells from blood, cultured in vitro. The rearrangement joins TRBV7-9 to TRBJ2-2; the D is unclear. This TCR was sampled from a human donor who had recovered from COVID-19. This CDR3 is CASSLETHTGELFF. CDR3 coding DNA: TGTGCCAGCAGCTTAGAGACCCACACCGGGGAGCTGTTTTTT.